The 15 T cell receptor beta chains presented below share a single source sample, sequenced in a study of blood T cell repertoires in COVID-19 (dated by TCRdb to the early 2020s). The library was built by means of the immunoSEQ multiplex PCR assay. This is the immuneACCESS table as TCRdb keeps it, with only in-frame sequences that have V and J called. A part of the clones is gone; compared with another copy, unresolved V genes explain less than half, and the rest is unexplained. The sample contains some 180,000 clones, nearly 90% of them found a single time. The biggest ten clones account for less than 0.7% of the sample. The sequenced sample was peripheral blood. The receptors originated from a man aged 50-59 years with acute or convalescent COVID-19.

The rearrangement uses TRBV9 and TRBJ1-2; TRBD1 agrees at 7 bases. The germline gives CDR1 SGDLS, CDR2 YYNGEE. The CDR3 loop spans 15 amino acids. With V trimmed by 4 bases and J by 5 bases, 11 bases remained unmatched. CDR3 sequence (DNA): TGTGCCAGCAGCCCCTCCGGAGGGGGCGGTTATGGCTACACCTTC. Residues: CASSPSGGGGYGYTF. The whole variable domain, filled in from reference TRBV9 and TRBJ1-2, reads DSGVTQTPKHLITATGQRVTLRCSPRSGDLSVYWYQQSLDQGLQFLIQYYNGEERAKGNILERFSAQQFPDLHSELNLSSLELGDSALYFCASSPSGGGGYGYTFGSGTRLTVV.

The chain joins TRBV7-2 to TRBJ1-2, with D perhaps TRBD1 (6 bases). Germline V lookup: CDR1 SGHTA, CDR2 FQGNSA. Trimming shortened V by 0 bases and J by 4 bases, and 18 bases separated the two germline ends. CDR3 size: 17 residues. The DNA for the CDR3 is TGTGCCAGCAGCTTAGCCAGGCGCGGGGGCTTCGGCTATGGCTACACCTTC. This codes for CASSLARRGGFGYGYTF.

The V and J genes are TRBV10-3 and TRBJ1-5, with 7 bases lining up with TRBD1. Losses at the gene ends were 6 bases for V and 4 bases for J; bases not matched to a gene: 6. The CDR3 contains 14 residues. Germline CDR1 ENHRY, CDR2 SYGVKD. The CDR3: CAISVTGANQPQHF. In DNA form, the CDR3 reads TGTGCCATCAGCGTTACAGGGGCGAATCAGCCCCAGCATTTT.

This CDR3 reads CASSQTPGPEQETQYF. As DNA, the CDR3 is TGCGCCAGCAGTCAAACACCAGGCCCCGAACAAGAGACCCAGTACTTC. The chain joins TRBV23-1 to TRBJ2-5; D unclear. TRBV23-1 is noted as an ORF with a role that remains uncertain. V was shortened by 2 bases and J by 2 bases, with 15 bases between the two germline ends. CDR3 length: 16 residues.

The chain has TRBV9 and TRBJ2-5; D perhaps matches TRBD1 (6 bases). The CDR3 runs 13 residues. Germline values: CDR1 SGDLS, CDR2 YYNGEE. V was pared by 6 bases and J by 3 bases, with 12 bases between. The CDR3 nucleotides read TGTGCCAGCAACAGACAGGAAGAAGAGACCCAGTACTTC. It yields the protein CASNRQEEETQYF.

The chain couples TRBV7-2 to TRBJ1-1; tentatively, D is TRBD1 (5 bases). Germline values: CDR1 SGHTA, CDR2 FQGNSA. The CDR3 length is 17 residues. V lost 1 base and J lost 7, with 22 bases in between. The CDR3 loop reads CASSLGGGSRGYVEAFF. CDR3 DNA sequence: TGTGCCAGCAGCTTAGGCGGCGGCAGCCGGGGGTATGTTGAAGCTTTCTTT.

The gene calls are TRBV5-4 and TRBJ2-2, with D possibly matching TRBD2 (6 bases). This CDR3 has 17 amino acids. Trimming stripped 4 bases from V and 0 bases from J, with 16 bases between. Germline CDR1 reads SGHNT; CDR2 reads YYREEE (reference sequence). The CDR3 sequence: CASSLNPGLPNTGELFF. CDR3 DNA sequence: TGTGCCAGCAGCCTGAACCCGGGACTTCCGAACACCGGGGAGCTGTTTTTT.

CDR3 sequence reads: CASSQGQGDEQYF. For the CDR3, the DNA is TGTGCCAGCAGCCAAGGACAGGGTGACGAGCAGTACTTC. The chain recombines TRBV7-3 with TRBJ2-7, with TRBD1 matching 8 bases. Germline V gene data show CDR1 as SGHTA and CDR2 as FQGTGA. The trim removed 5 bases at V and 5 bases at J, leaving 5 bases unmatched. CDR3 size: 13 residues.

The V and J genes are TRBV6-2 or TRBV6-3 and TRBJ2-7; 7 nucleotides line up with TRBD1. The CDR3 extends over 15 amino acids. The germline gives CDR1 MNHEY, CDR2 SVGEGT. The junction had 13 bases not matched to a gene; V was cut back by 4 bases and J by 7 bases. The CDR3: CASSSQGNGQAEQYV. In DNA form, the CDR3 reads TGTGCCAGCAGTTCACAGGGGAATGGTCAAGCTGAGCAGTACGTC.

V and J are TRBV30 and TRBJ2-7; 9 positions match TRBD2. Trimming at V came to 2 bases and at J to 4 bases, leaving 6 bases not matched to a gene. The CDR3 has 14 residues. Looked up from germline, CDR1 is GTSNPN and CDR2 is SVGIG (reference sequence). CDR3 DNA sequence: TGTGCCTGGAGTCCGGTGCGGGAGGGTTACGAGCAGTACTTC. It encodes CAWSPVREGYEQYF.

This clone was seen a single time. The chain joins TRBV5-1 to TRBJ2-1; 7 bases line up with TRBD2. Germline-derived CDR1 and CDR2 are SGHRS and YFSETQ. V gave up 4 bases and J gave up 1 base; unmatched junction bases: 5. This CDR3 is built from 15 residues. The CDR3 DNA is TGCGCCAGCAGCACCGAAGCGGGGTCCTACAATGAGCAGTTCTTC. Translated: CASSTEAGSYNEQFF.

The rearrangement uses TRBV30 and TRBJ1-4; the match to TRBD1 covers 8 bases. The CDR3 covers 14 residues. Germline V gene lookup returns CDR1 GTSNPN and CDR2 SVGIG (reference sequence). V trimming: 4 bases; J trimming: 3 bases; junction bases outside the gene matches: 4. CDR3 DNA sequence: TGTGCCTGGATGCTACAGGGGGCTAATGAAAAACTGTTTTTT. Encoded protein: CAWMLQGANEKLFF.

The chain has TRBV5-1 and TRBJ2-7; D remains ambiguous. Germline V gene lookup returns CDR1 SGHRS and CDR2 YFSETQ. V was shortened by 2 bases and J by 2 bases, with 11 bases between the two germline ends. This CDR3 comprises 14 residues. The CDR3 DNA follows: TGCGCCAGCAGCTTAGACACTTATACCTACGAGCAGTACTTC. This encodes CASSLDTYTYEQYF.

The V gene is TRBV7-8, the J gene TRBJ2-6, with D possibly matching TRBD1 (6 bases). V was clipped by 2 bases and J by 0 bases, with 20 bases between them. Germline CDR1 and CDR2: SGHVS and FQNEAQ. The CDR3 totals 20 residues. The CDR3 DNA follows: TGTGCCAGCAGCTTACAGGACTTGGACAGCTCACTCTCTGGGGCCAACGTCCTGACTTTC. It specifies CASSLQDLDSSLSGANVLTF.

The genes are TRBV16 and TRBJ2-3; the match to TRBD1 covers 8 bases. J lost 3 bases, V lost 5 bases, and 10 bases had no gene match. Germline lookup yields CDR1 KGHSY and CDR2 FQNENV. The CDR3 has 16 residues. This CDR3 reads CASSSTRGRMTDTQYF. For the CDR3, the DNA is TGTGCCAGCAGCTCCACCAGGGGGCGCATGACAGATACGCAGTATTTT.